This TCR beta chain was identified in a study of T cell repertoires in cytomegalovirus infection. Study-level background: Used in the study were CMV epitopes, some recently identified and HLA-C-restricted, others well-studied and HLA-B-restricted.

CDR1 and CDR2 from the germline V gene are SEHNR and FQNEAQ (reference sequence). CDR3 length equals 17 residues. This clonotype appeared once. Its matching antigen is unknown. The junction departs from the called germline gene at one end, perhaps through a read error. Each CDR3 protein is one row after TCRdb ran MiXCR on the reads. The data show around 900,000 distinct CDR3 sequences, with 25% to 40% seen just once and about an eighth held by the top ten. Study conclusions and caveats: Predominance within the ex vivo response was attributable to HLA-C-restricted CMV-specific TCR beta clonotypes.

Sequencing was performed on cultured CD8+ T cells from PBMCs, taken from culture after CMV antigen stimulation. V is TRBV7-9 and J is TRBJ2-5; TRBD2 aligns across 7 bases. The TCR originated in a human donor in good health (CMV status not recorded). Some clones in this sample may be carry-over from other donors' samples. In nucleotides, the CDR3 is TGTGTCAGCAGCTTAGGCCACTTACTAGCGCCCCAAGAGACCCAGTACTTC. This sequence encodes CVSSLGHLLAPQETQYF.